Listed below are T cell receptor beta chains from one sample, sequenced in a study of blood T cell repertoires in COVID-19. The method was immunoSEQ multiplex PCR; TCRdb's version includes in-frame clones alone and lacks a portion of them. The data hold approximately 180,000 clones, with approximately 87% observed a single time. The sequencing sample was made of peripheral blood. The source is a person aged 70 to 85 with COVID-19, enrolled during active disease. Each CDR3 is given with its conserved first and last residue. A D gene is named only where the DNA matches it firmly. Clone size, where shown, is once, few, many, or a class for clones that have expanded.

TGTGCCAGCAGCCAGGGGGCAGATGGGGTGACTGAAGCTTTCTTT,CASSQGADGVTEAFF,TRBJ1-1,15,TRBD1,TRBV7-9,-
TGTGCCAGCAGGGAGGGACCGATCTACGAGCAGTACTTC,CASREGPIYEQYF,TRBJ2-7,13,-,TRBV5-5,-
TGTGCCAGCAGCCCCTCTGGGGGGACGAGCTCCTACAATGAGCAGTTCTTC,CASSPSGGTSSYNEQFF,TRBJ2-1,17,-,TRBV13,-
TGTGCCAGCAGTTCCACCCTAGACAGGGGCTACGAGCAGTACTTC,CASSSTLDRGYEQYF,TRBJ2-7,15,TRBD1,TRBV6-2/TRBV6-3,few
TGTGCCAGCAGCTTACTCGGAATATCAGGAAACTATGGCTACACCTTC,CASSLLGISGNYGYTF,TRBJ1-2,16,-,TRBV7-9,-
TGTGCCAGTAGTATCAACCCCCCGCGGCAGATCAGCTCTGGGGCCAACGTCCTGACTTTC,CASSINPPRQISSGANVLTF,TRBJ2-6,20,-,TRBV19,-
TGTGCCAGCAGTGCCGAACAGGGGGACTCCTACGAGCAGTACTTC,CASSAEQGDSYEQYF,TRBJ2-7,15,TRBD1,TRBV27,-
TGCGCCAGCAGCCAAGACCGGGCAGGGTACGCGAACACCGGGGAGCTGTTTTTT,CASSQDRAGYANTGELFF,TRBJ2-2,18,-,TRBV4-1,-
TGTGCCAGCAGCATGACAGGGGAGTCCGGGGAGCTGTTTTTT,CASSMTGESGELFF,TRBJ2-2,14,TRBD1,TRBV6-4,-
TGTGCCAGCAGCCCGGGGGGGGGCTACGAGCAGTACTTC,CASSPGGGYEQYF,TRBJ2-7,13,TRBD2,TRBV7-8,-
TGTGCCAGCAGTGAAAGGTGGACAGGGAGCACTGAAGCTTTCTTT,CASSERWTGSTEAFF,TRBJ1-1,15,TRBD1,TRBV6-1,-
TGTGCCAGCAGCTACGAAATGGGGCCGAGGGAGCAGTACTTC,CASSYEMGPREQYF,TRBJ2-7,14,-,TRBV7-2,-
TGTGCCAGCAGCATAGACAGGGGGACTGAAGCTTTCTTT,CASSIDRGTEAFF,TRBJ1-1,13,TRBD1,TRBV12-3/TRBV12-4,-
TGTGCCAGCAGCTTAGACAACAGGGTCAATCAGCCCCAGCATTTT,CASSLDNRVNQPQHF,TRBJ1-5,15,-,TRBV7-2,-
TGTGCCAGCAGCTCCCTGCAGCGGGCCTCCTACGAGCAGTACTTC,CASSSLQRASYEQYF,TRBJ2-7,15,-,TRBV5-6,-
TGTGCCAGCAGCGTAGGCGGAGTTTACAATGAGCAGTTCTTC,CASSVGGVYNEQFF,TRBJ2-1,14,-,TRBV9,-
TGTGCCAGCAGACTAGCGGGGGGACGGAATGAGCAGTTCTTC,CASRLAGGRNEQFF,TRBJ2-1,14,TRBD2,TRBV5-4,-
TGTGCCAGCAGCGCTACAGGGTCTGTCGCTGAAGCTTTCTTT,CASSATGSVAEAFF,TRBJ1-1,14,-,TRBV7-9,-
TGTGCCAGTAGTATGGGGACAGGGTACAATGAGCAGTTCTTC,CASSMGTGYNEQFF,TRBJ2-1,14,TRBD1,TRBV19,-
TGTGCCAGCAGCAGGACTAGCGGGGGGTCCTACAATGAGCAGTTCTTC,CASSRTSGGSYNEQFF,TRBJ2-1,16,TRBD2,TRBV7-9,-
TGTGCCTGGAGCGTGGGGAGGAACCTAGAGACCCAGTACTTC,CAWSVGRNLETQYF,TRBJ2-5,14,-,TRBV30,-
TGCGCCAGCAGCCCACTAGCGGGAGGGGGCGCAGATACGCAGTATTTT,CASSPLAGGGADTQYF,TRBJ2-3,16,TRBD2,TRBV5-1,-
TGTGCCAGCAGCCCCGAGCGGGGGGGATTGAACACTGAAGCTTTCTTT,CASSPERGGLNTEAFF,TRBJ1-1,16,-,TRBV5-4,-
TGTGCCAGTAGTTCCGACTCGGGACATCACACCATATATTTT,CASSSDSGHHTIYF,TRBJ1-3,14,-,TRBV19,-
TGTGCCAGCAGTTTGGGCAGAATGAACACTGAAGCTTTCTTT,CASSLGRMNTEAFF,TRBJ1-1,14,-,TRBV27,-
TGTGCCAGCAGTTTGATTTCGGGCACTGAAGCTTTCTTT,CASSLISGTEAFF,TRBJ1-1,13,-,TRBV12-3/TRBV12-4,-